One T cell receptor (beta chain) is described in this entry. The data are from a study of blood T cells in healthy people across ages. Germline-derived CDR1 and CDR2 are MNHEY and SVGEGT. This CDR3 comprises 17 residues. Trimming pared 0 bases from V and 1 base from J, leaving 13 bases between. Next came a second PCR, run for about 7 to 12 cycles, which used a sample-barcoded 5' primer along with a J-beta primer mix. From the 5' RACE reads, TCRdb called clonotypes with MiXCR, one entry per CDR3 protein. This table has about 770,000 distinct CDR3 sequences, approximately 44% appearing once. The specimen was blood. This receptor was taken from a man between 60 and 70 years old in good health. The rearrangement joins TRBV6-2 or TRBV6-3 to TRBJ1-5; D is possibly TRBD1 (5 bases). CDR3: CASSYSSGLISNQPQHF. The DNA for the CDR3 is TGTGCCAGCAGTTACTCTTCAGGGCTTATCAGCAATCAGCCCCAGCATTTT.